Below are 21 T cell receptor beta chains sequenced from a single sample in a study of T cell clonality in common variable immunodeficiency. The study, taken as a whole, reports: In common variable immunodeficiency, TCR beta chains reportedly carried fewer deletions and N-nucleotide insertions.

Clones were read by immunoSEQ multiplex PCR, and TCRdb kept only the in-frame ones, dropping some. The repertoire has almost 20,000 clones, none seen only once; the ten largest take approximately 2.5%. No cognate antigen is known for these TCRs. The sequencing sample was made of peripheral blood mononuclear cells. The source is a human donor with common variable immunodeficiency.

As to this clone: The read is 3 residues too short to cover the CDR3 end, so that end is filled in from the germline J gene. The gene calls are TRBV20-1 and TRBJ2-5; weak D call: TRBD1 (6 bases). V lost 4 bases and J 5 bases, leaving 14 bases between the germline ends. Germline V lookup: CDR1 DFQATT, CDR2 SNEGSKA (reference sequence). CDR3 size: 13 residues. The part of the CDR3 DNA that was read is TGCAGTGCTATCCGTCAGGGGATGGAGACC. This codes for CSAIRQGMET. The entire CDR3 sequence reads CSAIRQGMETQYF.

This clone was picked up many times. The read terminates 3 residues before the CDR3 end, so the remaining end is supplied by the germline J gene. This chain connects TRBV7-3 to TRBJ2-1; 8 bases fit TRBD2. Unmatched junction bases numbered 6, after V lost 5 bases and J lost 6 bases. The CDR3 consists of 14 residues. Looked up from germline, CDR1 is SGHTA and CDR2 is FQGTGA. CDR3 DNA, as far as it was read: TGTGCCAGCAGCCCCCCCGGGACTAGCAATGAG. It encodes CASSPPGTSNE. The CDR3 reads in full as CASSPPGTSNEQFF. The full variable domain, completed using reference TRBV7-3 and TRBJ2-1, is GAGVSQTPSNKVTEKGKYVELRCDPISGHTALYWYRQSLGQGPEFLIYFQGTGAADDSGLPNDRFFAVRPEGSVSTLKIQRTERGDSAVYLCASSPPGTSNEQFFGPGTRLTVL.

On this clone: The read is 3 residues too short to cover the CDR3 end, so that end is filled in from the germline J gene. The chain couples TRBV7-2 to TRBJ2-5; 7 nucleotides align to TRBD2. The length of the CDR3 is 14 residues. V was pared by 4 bases and J by 1 base, with 3 bases of the junction left unmatched. The germline V gene encodes CDR1 SGHTA and CDR2 FQGNSA. Partial CDR3 DNA: TGTGCCAGCAGCTATCGCGGGGGCCAAGAGACC. Its translation: CASSYRGGQET. From start to end, the CDR3 is CASSYRGGQETQYF.

In this sample, this clone turned up many times. The read comes to an end 3 residues before the CDR3 does, leaving the germline J gene to fill in the end. The V gene is TRBV12-3 or TRBV12-4, the J gene TRBJ2-2, with TRBD1 as a possible D gene (6 bases). The V gene lost 3 bases and the J gene lost 7 bases, with 9 bases spanning the gap. The CDR3 length is 13 residues. The CDR3 bases that were read are TGTGCCAGCAGTTTGGGACACGGCGGGGAG. It translates to CASSLGHGGE. The full CDR3 sequence reads CASSLGHGGELFF.

This clone was seen many times. The CDR3 end falls 3 residues outside the read, so it is completed with the germline J gene. This chain joins TRBV5-1 and TRBJ2-7; 8 positions agree with TRBD2. The CDR3 contains 14 residues. The J segment lost 5 bases and the V segment lost 1 base, leaving 5 bases of the junction unmatched. CDR1 is SGHRS, CDR2 YFSETQ, per germline. This CDR3 is CASSLKSGSNEQYF. The sequenced CDR3 bases are TGCGCCAGCAGCTTGAAAAGCGGGAGCAACGAG.

The CDR3 bases that were read are TGCGCCAGCAGCTTGGTGCCCAGCGCGTCCTACGAG. Residues: CASSLVPSASYE. The full CDR3 sequence reads CASSLVPSASYEQYF. The V and J genes are TRBV5-1 and TRBJ2-7; D is unclear. The sequence runs out 3 residues before the end of the CDR3; the remainder is reconstructed from the germline J gene. V lost 0 bases to trimming and J lost 1 base, with 11 bases between them. Germline-derived CDR1 and CDR2 are SGHRS and YFSETQ. This CDR3 is built from 15 residues.

Only a few counts were recorded for this clone. CDR3 residues: CASSSSHTPGNTIYF. Partial CDR3 DNA: TGTGCCAGCAGCTCCTCCCATACGCCCGGGAACACC. V gene TRBV7-2 combines with J gene TRBJ1-3; D call uncertain. Coverage ceases 3 residues before the CDR3 finishes, and the germline J gene fills in the end. The CDR3 covers 15 residues. V lost 4 bases to trimming and J lost 7 bases, with 17 bases between them. The germline V gene encodes CDR1 SGHTA and CDR2 FQGNSA.

This clone was picked up many times. Read coverage stops 3 residues before the CDR3 terminus; the germline J gene supplies the remainder. This chain uses TRBV29-1 with TRBJ2-1, with TRBD2 identical over 11 bases. Germline V CDR1 and CDR2: SQVTM, ANQGSEA. The length of the CDR3 is 13 residues. V was pared by 8 bases and J by 9 bases, with 9 bases of the junction left unmatched. CDR3 loop: CSHRGSGRGEQFF. The CDR3 DNA, read in part, is TGCAGCCACCGCGGTAGCGGGAGGGGTGAG.

The table lists this clone with many counts. The read ends 3 residues before the CDR3 terminus; that terminus is restored from the germline J gene. The chain recombines TRBV6-4 with TRBJ1-1; D not certain. CDR3 length equals 13 residues. V lost 3 bases and J lost 0, with 5 bases in between. CDR1 and CDR2 (germline): MRHNA, SNTAGT. The CDR3 DNA, read in part, is TGTGCCAGCAGTGAGGCGGTGAACACTGAA. Translating gives CASSEAVNTE. The entire CDR3 reads CASSEAVNTEAFF.

This clone was picked up many times. The read ends 3 residues shy of where the CDR3 ends; the end is completed using the germline J gene. This chain connects TRBV20-1 to TRBJ2-2; the match to TRBD2 covers 16 bases. Germline CDR1 and CDR2: DFQATT and SNEGSKA (reference sequence). The CDR3 has 17 residues. V lost 5 bases and J lost 4; bases outside the gene matches: 7. CDR3 loop: CSAGGLAGGPGTGELFF. The sequenced part of the CDR3 DNA is TGCAGTGCTGGGGGACTAGCGGGAGGGCCGGGCACCGGGGAG.

This clone is labeled medium-sized. Read sequence stops 3 residues before the CDR3 end, and the germline J gene provides the missing end. This chain joins TRBV18 and TRBJ1-1; weak D call: TRBD1 (6 bases). Germline CDR1 is KGHSH and CDR2 is LQKENI. The CDR3 is 16 amino acids. Trimming removed 2 bases from V and 0 bases from J, with 13 bases in between. The CDR3 is CASSPTTGTMNTEAFF. Partial CDR3 DNA: TGTGCCAGCTCACCAACGACAGGAACTATGAACACTGAA.

This clone was detected many times. The CDR3 goes on 3 residues after the read ends, and that part is filled in from the germline J gene. The chain couples TRBV2 to TRBJ2-7; maybe TRBD2 (5 bases). The CDR3 extends over 16 amino acids. Trimming cost V 8 bases and J 3 bases, with 23 bases left between them. CDR1 is SNHLY, CDR2 FYNNEI, per germline. This CDR3 is CASPIWRQPEGYEQYF. The sequenced part of the CDR3 DNA is TGTGCCAGCCCCATATGGAGGCAGCCAGAGGGCTACGAG.

Details on this clone: The read stops 3 residues short of the end of the CDR3; the missing end is completed from the germline J gene. This chain connects TRBV18 to TRBJ2-2, with 11 bases identical to TRBD2. Trimming took 4 bases from V and 1 from J; bases not matched to a gene: 2. Germline V gene data show CDR1 as KGHSH and CDR2 as LQKENI. This CDR3 is built from 16 residues. CDR3 in amino acids: CASSQTSGMNTGELFF. The DNA read from the CDR3 is TGTGCCAGCTCACAGACTAGCGGGATGAACACCGGGGAG. Based on the CDR3 plus reference TRBV18 and TRBJ2-2, the full variable domain is NAGVMQNPRHLVRRRGQEARLRCSPMKGHSHVYWYRQLPEEGLKFMVYLQKENIIDESGMPKERFSAEFPKEGPSILRIQQVVRGDSAAYFCASSQTSGMNTGELFFGEGSRLTVL.

This clone occurred many times. The read finishes 3 residues shy of the CDR3 end, and the germline J gene is used to complete it. The chain uses TRBV20-1 and TRBJ2-7; 9 positions agree with TRBD2. The CDR3 has 15 amino acids. V shed 5 bases and J 2 bases; nucleotides not matched to a gene: 10. CDR1 and CDR2 (germline): DFQATT, SNEGSKA (reference sequence). The CDR3 DNA, read in part, is TGCAGTGCTGGGCTGGGACTAGCTAGAACCTACGAG. It is translated as CSAGLGLARTYE. The complete CDR3 reads CSAGLGLARTYEQYF.

This clone was seen a few times. The CDR3 is cut off 3 residues early in the read; its end comes from the germline J gene. V usage is TRBV19 and J usage is TRBJ1-2; D is perhaps TRBD1 (5 bases). The germline V gene has CDR1 LNHDA and CDR2 SQIVND (reference sequence). V lost 3 bases to trimming and J lost 6 bases, with 11 bases between them. CDR3 size: 13 residues. Incomplete CDR3 DNA: TGTGCCAGTAGTATTCTGACAGAACATGGC. As protein: CASSILTEHG. The entire CDR3 is CASSILTEHGYTF.

At least ten counts were recorded for this clone. The CDR3 sequence is CSVLRQTNEKLFF. The CDR3 DNA, read in part, is TGCAGCGTTCTGAGACAGACTAATGAAAAA. The chain is built from TRBV29-1 and TRBJ1-4; tentative D call: TRBD1 (5 bases). The DNA ends 3 residues before the CDR3 does, and the rest of the CDR3 is filled in from the germline J gene. V was pared by 5 bases and J by 2 bases, with 9 bases between. The CDR3 totals 13 residues. From germline, CDR1 is SQVTM and CDR2 ANQGSEA.

This clone rates as medium-sized. The CDR3 end lies 3 residues beyond the end of the read and is filled in from the germline J gene. The chain couples TRBV18 to TRBJ2-5; no clear D. Trimming took off 0 bases at V and 2 bases at J, with 10 bases between the two ends. CDR1 is KGHSH, CDR2 LQKENI, per germline. The CDR3 consists of 15 residues. This CDR3 is CASSPPGSRQETQYF. The DNA read from the CDR3 is TGTGCCAGCTCACCACCGGGCAGTCGACAAGAGACC.

In this sample, this clone turned up many times. The CDR3 bases that were read are TGTGCCAGCAGTACACGGCTAGCCGGATCAGATACG. Translation: CASSTRLAGSDT. The whole CDR3 protein is CASSTRLAGSDTQYF. This chain joins TRBV27 and TRBJ2-3, with a weak D call TRBD2 (5 bases). Coverage ceases 3 residues before the CDR3 finishes, and the germline J gene fills in the end. The CDR3 is made up of 15 amino acids. The V gene's germline CDR1 is MNHEY and CDR2 SMNVEV (reference sequence). V was pared by 5 bases and J by 4 bases, with 16 bases between.

This clone has a handful of counts. The CDR3 end falls 3 residues outside the read, so it is completed with the germline J gene. The chain combines TRBV20-1 with TRBJ2-7; the D gene is possibly TRBD1 (5 bases). Germline assignment: CDR1 DFQATT and CDR2 SNEGSKA (reference sequence). Trimming removed 6 bases from V and 1 base from J, with 10 bases in between. This CDR3 spans 12 amino acids. The sequenced CDR3 bases are TGCAGTGCCTCGACAGTTTCCTACGAG. This sequence encodes CSASTVSYE. The whole CDR3 is CSASTVSYEQYF.

This clone appeared many times. The read is 3 residues too short to cover the CDR3 end, so that end is filled in from the germline J gene. The rearrangement links TRBV18 to TRBJ2-7; 11 bases agree with TRBD2. The CDR3 has 14 residues. Losses at the gene ends were 8 bases for V and 1 base for J; bases not matched to a gene: 4. Germline V gives CDR1 KGHSH, CDR2 LQKENI. The chain's CDR3 is CASVPSGGSYEQYF. The sequenced part of the CDR3 DNA is TGTGCCAGCGTCCCTAGCGGGGGGTCCTACGAG.

There are many counts of this clone. The read stops 3 residues short of the end of the CDR3; the missing end is completed from the germline J gene. The V call is TRBV20-1, the J call TRBJ2-2; D gene uncertain. The V gene's germline CDR1 is DFQATT and CDR2 SNEGSKA (reference sequence). Trimming took 0 bases from V and 2 from J, leaving 7 bases between them. The CDR3 is 14 amino acids. The part of the CDR3 DNA that was read is TGCAGTGCTAGAGATCCCAGAAACACCGGGGAG. Its translation: CSARDPRNTGE. The entire CDR3 protein reads CSARDPRNTGELFF.